The source of this T cell receptor beta chain is a study of cytomegalovirus exposure and HLA in healthy donors. Study summary: For the approximately 410 genotyped donors, over 80% fell within the Caucasian-associated ancestry cluster.

The CDR3 spans 17 residues. J gave up 7 bases and V 3 bases, and 17 bases lay outside the gene matches. Germline CDR1 and CDR2: LNHNV and YYDKDF (reference sequence). The primer mix had 60 Vbeta and 13 Jbeta primers. Sequenced by immunoSEQ multiplex PCR; TCRdb stores in-frame clones only, minus some. The sample has under 200,000 clones; roughly 80% are singletons. This clonotype was sampled from a female donor in good health and CMV-seronegative. V and J are TRBV15 and TRBJ2-5; 7 nucleotides match TRBD1. Sample: PBMCs. The CDR3 spells CATSRGTGQVVSLTQYF. CDR3 sequence (DNA): TGTGCCACCAGCAGGGGGACCGGACAGGTGGTATCGCTGACCCAGTACTTC.